This is a list of T cell receptor beta chains from one sample in a study of OX40 agonist ivuxolimab in advanced cancers. The protocol was immunoSEQ multiplex PCR, while the TCRdb copy is restricted to in-frame clones and leaves out a portion. The sample gives 50,000 to 75,000 clones, about nine tenths of which show up once; under 2.5% is in the top ten. Sequencing was performed on CD4+ or CD8+ T cells sorted from blood, taken in a trial of the OX40 agonist ivuxolimab. These receptor sequences come from an adult with an advanced solid tumor such as melanoma, head and neck, liver or kidney cancer. CDR3s include the opening cysteine and the closing phenylalanine or tryptophan. Each record gives: CDR3 DNA, CDR3 protein, J gene, V gene, clone size, D gene. D genes are given only for firm matches. Rows may omit the clone size; those that give it use once, few, many or a size class.

cdr3_nt: TGCGCCAGCAGGGGGACAGGCACAGATACGCAGTATTTT
cdr3_aa: CASRGTGTDTQYF
j_call: TRBJ2-3
v_call: TRBV10-2
clone_size: NA
d_call: TRBD1

cdr3_nt: TGTGCCAGTCGAGGGACCACCGAGTACTTC
cdr3_aa: CASRGTTEYF
j_call: TRBJ2-7
v_call: TRBV19
clone_size: NA
d_call: NA

cdr3_nt: TGTGCCAGCAGCCTCAGGGGCACTAGCACAGATACGCAGTATTTT
cdr3_aa: CASSLRGTSTDTQYF
j_call: TRBJ2-3
v_call: TRBV28
clone_size: NA
d_call: NA

cdr3_nt: TGTGCCAGCAGCTTAAGGGGACGGGGGAATGAAAAACTGTTTTTT
cdr3_aa: CASSLRGRGNEKLFF
j_call: TRBJ1-4
v_call: TRBV5-4
clone_size: NA
d_call: NA

cdr3_nt: TGCAGCGTAGTGCAGGGGTGGGACACTGAAGCTTTCTTT
cdr3_aa: CSVVQGWDTEAFF
j_call: TRBJ1-1
v_call: TRBV29-1
clone_size: NA
d_call: NA

cdr3_nt: TGTGCCAGTAGTATACAGGGGATGAGGTACAATGAGCAGTTCTTC
cdr3_aa: CASSIQGMRYNEQFF
j_call: TRBJ2-1
v_call: TRBV19
clone_size: NA
d_call: NA

cdr3_nt: TGTGCCAGCAGTGAGGGCATCCAGCGCAGCACAGATACGCAGTATTTT
cdr3_aa: CASSEGIQRSTDTQYF
j_call: TRBJ2-3
v_call: TRBV25-1
clone_size: NA
d_call: NA

cdr3_nt: TGTGCCAGCACCCCGGGACAGGGGACAGATACGCAGTATTTT
cdr3_aa: CASTPGQGTDTQYF
j_call: TRBJ2-3
v_call: TRBV14
clone_size: NA
d_call: TRBD1

cdr3_nt: TGCAGCGTTGATAAACCTGTTTCCCGGACTAGCGGATACAATGAGCAGTTCTTC
cdr3_aa: CSVDKPVSRTSGYNEQFF
j_call: TRBJ2-1
v_call: TRBV29-1
clone_size: NA
d_call: TRBD2

cdr3_nt: TGTGCCAGCAGCTTAGGGCTAGACAGCCCAAGGGGTTCACCCCTCCACTTT
cdr3_aa: CASSLGLDSPRGSPLHF
j_call: TRBJ1-6
v_call: TRBV7-2
clone_size: few
d_call: NA

cdr3_nt: TGTGCCAGCAATACCGAGGGGGATACCGGGGAGCTGTTTTTT
cdr3_aa: CASNTEGDTGELFF
j_call: TRBJ2-2
v_call: TRBV27
clone_size: NA
d_call: NA